The 10 T cell receptor beta chains below were found in one sample sequenced in a study of blood T cell repertoires in COVID-19. TCRdb's copy holds only in-frame clones and misses some; the assay was immunoSEQ multiplex PCR. The sample lists fewer than 200,000 clones, 82% occurring once. Sequencing was performed on peripheral blood. Receptors originate from a woman between 40 and 50 years old with COVID-19, enrolled during active disease.

This chain connects TRBV12-5 to TRBJ1-1; the match to TRBD1 covers 7 bases. The CDR3 is 14 residues long. V lost 7 bases, J lost 5 bases, and 10 bases stayed unmatched. Germline lookup yields CDR1 LGHNT and CDR2 FRNRAP. Here the CDR3 reads CASALTGMGTEAFF. The CDR3 DNA reads as TGTGCTAGTGCCTTGACAGGGATGGGGACTGAAGCTTTCTTT.

V and J are TRBV7-2 and TRBJ2-1, with TRBD2 matching over 12 bases. V was clipped by 1 base and J by 10 bases; unmatched bases: 11. CDR3 length equals 17 residues. Per the germline V gene, CDR1 is SGHTA and CDR2 is FQGNSA. The CDR3 nucleotides read TGTGCCAGCAGCTTAGTAATAGCTAGCGGGGGGGCCGGGGAGCAGTTCTTC. Amino acid sequence: CASSLVIASGGAGEQFF.

This clone appeared a few times. The CDR3 protein is CASSRETGVSRYTF. The DNA for the CDR3 is TGTGCCAGCAGCCGGGAAACAGGGGTTTCTCGCTACACCTTC. The chain links TRBV5-4 to TRBJ1-2, with 7 positions matching TRBD1. Germline V gene data show CDR1 as SGHNT and CDR2 as YYREEE (reference sequence). The CDR3 is made up of 14 amino acids. V lost 4 bases to trimming and J lost 9 bases; unmatched junction nucleotides: 12.

The chain uses TRBV18 and TRBJ2-1; TRBD1 agrees at 7 bases. The CDR3 has 20 residues. V lost 0 bases and J lost 0; bases outside the gene matches: 14. CDR1 is KGHSH and CDR2 is LQKENI in the germline V gene. The CDR3 spells CASSPPRGQGVRSSYNEQFF. The CDR3 coding sequence is TGTGCCAGCTCACCACCCAGAGGGCAGGGGGTTCGCAGCTCCTACAATGAGCAGTTCTTC.

This chain links TRBV27 with TRBJ2-2; TRBD2 might be the D (5 bases). With 4 bases removed from V and 5 bases from J, the gap between germline ends came to 23 bases. The CDR3 spans 18 residues. The germline V gene has CDR1 MNHEY and CDR2 SMNVEV (reference sequence). CDR3 sequence (DNA): TGTGCCAGCAGTTCTCCTGGAGATCGAGGGAGAGGGACCGGGGAGCTGTTTTTT. Residues: CASSSPGDRGRGTGELFF.

V gene TRBV7-9 combines with J gene TRBJ1-2; 7 bases map to TRBD1. This CDR3 is built from 15 residues. Germline assignment: CDR1 SEHNR and CDR2 FQNEAQ (reference sequence). With 5 bases clipped from V and 4 bases from J, the junction kept 10 bases outside the gene matches. CDR3 bases: TGTGCCAGCAGCCCAAGGGACAGAATCTTCTATGGCTACACCTTC. Translation: CASSPRDRIFYGYTF.

V usage is TRBV19 and J usage is TRBJ1-5; tentative D call: TRBD1 (5 bases). The CDR3 runs 15 residues. Germline V gives CDR1 LNHDA, CDR2 SQIVND (reference sequence). Trimming pared 5 bases from V and 5 bases from J, leaving 16 bases between. The CDR3 DNA follows: TGTGCCAGTAGTCCCGACCCAGGGTTCGATCAGCCCCAGCATTTT. The encoded protein is CASSPDPGFDQPQHF.

This chain uses TRBV6-2 or TRBV6-3 with TRBJ2-1; D might be TRBD1 (6 bases). Germline values: CDR1 MNHEY, CDR2 SVGEGT. The CDR3 runs 16 residues. The ends were cut back, 4 bases at V and 3 bases at J, with 16 bases in the middle. CDR3 in amino acids: CASSSVDSRFYNEQFF. The CDR3 DNA reads as TGTGCCAGCAGTTCCGTGGACAGCCGGTTCTACAATGAGCAGTTCTTC.

The chain joins TRBV7-8 to TRBJ1-5; D is undetermined. The CDR3 has 15 residues. Germline loops: CDR1 SGHVS, CDR2 FQNEAQ. Trimming took 1 base from V and 3 from J, leaving 10 bases between them. The CDR3 DNA reads TGTGCCAGCAGCTTAGTTCGGGGTTTCAATCAGCCCCAGCATTTT. Encoded protein: CASSLVRGFNQPQHF. The full variable domain, rest sourced from reference TRBV7-8 and TRBJ1-5, is GAGVSQSPRYKVAKRGQDVALRCDPISGHVSLFWYQQALGQGPEFLTYFQNEAQLDKSGLPSDRFFAERPEGSVSTLKIQRTQQEDSAVYLCASSLVRGFNQPQHFGDGTRLSIL.

The J gene is TRBJ1-1, the V gene TRBV2, with D perhaps TRBD1 (6 bases). Trimming removed 5 bases at V and 2 bases at J, with 18 bases between. The CDR3 has 16 residues. CDR1 and CDR2 from the germline V gene are SNHLY and FYNNEI. CDR3 coding DNA: TGTGCCAGCAGTTCCGGGACACGAGGCCTTAACACTGAAGCTTTCTTT. Translating it yields CASSSGTRGLNTEAFF.